Sequencing of this T cell receptor (beta chain) was carried out in a study of CD8 T cells in ankylosing spondylitis. Study outcomes and limitations: Ankylosing spondylitis blood appeared to carry a characteristic TCR beta motif of eight or nine highly homologous variants.

Ten or more counts support this clonotype. Its antigen remains unidentified. Each CDR3 protein is one row after TCRdb ran MiXCR on the 5' RACE reads. This table holds about 42,000 distinct CDR3 sequences, less than 3% found once. Germline V lookup: CDR1 SGDLS, CDR2 YYNGEE. The CDR3 totals 16 residues. With 2 bases clipped from V and 2 bases from J, the junction kept 8 bases outside the gene matches. What was sequenced was blood, either unsorted or a sorted T cell fraction (not recorded which). V and J are TRBV9 and TRBJ2-3; 7 nucleotides align to TRBD2. This receptor was obtained from a male donor with ankylosing spondylitis or in good health (not recorded which). The CDR3 loop is CASSVASGHPTDTQYF. The CDR3, as DNA: TGTGCCAGCAGCGTCGCTAGCGGACACCCCACAGATACGCAGTATTTT.